This T cell receptor beta chain was captured in a study of T cells in Graves' hyperthyroidism and ophthalmopathy. RNA transcripts yielded amplified TCR beta CDR3 regions. HTBI primers were the set used in a first-round RT-PCR of the TCR CDR3. MiXCR, run by TCRdb on the multiplex PCR reads, gives a single entry per CDR3 protein. The repertoire holds more than 450,000 distinct CDR3 sequences, with about 20% as singletons. Broader study findings: The model foresaw ophthalmopathy a median around seven months prior to onset.

V lost 1 base and J lost 9; bases outside the gene matches: 3. Germline CDR1 is LGHDT and CDR2 is YNNKEL (reference sequence). The CDR3 has 13 residues. Patients were excluded for uncontrolled infection, other autoimmune disease, pregnancy or lactation. This clonotype came up a few times. Its specificity is unknown. This chain connects TRBV3-1 to TRBJ2-1; TRBD2 agrees at 7 bases. Sequenced input: blood. This clonotype was sampled from a man between 35 and 55 years old with Graves' ophthalmopathy. CDR3 in DNA: TGTGCCAGCAGCCAAGGGGAGGGCGGTGAGCAGTTCTTC. Translating it yields CASSQGEGGEQFF.